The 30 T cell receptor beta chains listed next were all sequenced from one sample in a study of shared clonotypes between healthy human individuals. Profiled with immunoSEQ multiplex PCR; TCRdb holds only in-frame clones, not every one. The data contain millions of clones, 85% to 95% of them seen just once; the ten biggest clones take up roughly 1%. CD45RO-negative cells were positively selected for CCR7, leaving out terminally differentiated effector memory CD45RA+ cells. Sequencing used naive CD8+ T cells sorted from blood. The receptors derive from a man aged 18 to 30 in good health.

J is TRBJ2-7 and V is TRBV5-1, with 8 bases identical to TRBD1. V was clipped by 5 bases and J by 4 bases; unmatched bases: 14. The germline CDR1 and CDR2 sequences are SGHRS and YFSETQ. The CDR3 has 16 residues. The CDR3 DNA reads TGCGCCAGCAGTCTTGAACCGGGACAGGCTTTTTACGAGCAGTACTTC. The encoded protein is CASSLEPGQAFYEQYF.

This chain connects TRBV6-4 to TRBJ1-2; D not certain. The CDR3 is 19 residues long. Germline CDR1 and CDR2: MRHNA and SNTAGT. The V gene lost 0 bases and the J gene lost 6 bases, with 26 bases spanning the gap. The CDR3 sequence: CASSDSPPSDGVWGNGYTF. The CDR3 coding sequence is TGTGCCAGCAGTGACTCACCCCCTTCAGACGGAGTCTGGGGTAATGGCTACACCTTC.

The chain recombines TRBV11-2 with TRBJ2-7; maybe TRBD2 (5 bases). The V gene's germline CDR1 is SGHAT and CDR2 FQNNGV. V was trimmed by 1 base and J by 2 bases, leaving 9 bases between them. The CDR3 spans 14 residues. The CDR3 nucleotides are TGTGCCAGCAGCTTAGGGGAGAGTACCTACGAGCAGTACTTC. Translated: CASSLGESTYEQYF.

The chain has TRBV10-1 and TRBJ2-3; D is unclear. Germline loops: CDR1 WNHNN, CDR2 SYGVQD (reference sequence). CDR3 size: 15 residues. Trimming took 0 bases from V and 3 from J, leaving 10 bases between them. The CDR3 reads CASSESGPRTDTQYF. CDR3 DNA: TGCGCCAGCAGTGAGTCAGGCCCGAGGACAGATACGCAGTATTTT.

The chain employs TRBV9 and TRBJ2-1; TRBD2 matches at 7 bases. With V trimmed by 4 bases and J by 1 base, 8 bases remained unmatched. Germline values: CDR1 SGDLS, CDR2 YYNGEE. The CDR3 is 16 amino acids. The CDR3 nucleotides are TGTGCCAGCAGCCCCCATCGGGGGGTTTCCTACAATGAGCAGTTCTTC. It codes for CASSPHRGVSYNEQFF.

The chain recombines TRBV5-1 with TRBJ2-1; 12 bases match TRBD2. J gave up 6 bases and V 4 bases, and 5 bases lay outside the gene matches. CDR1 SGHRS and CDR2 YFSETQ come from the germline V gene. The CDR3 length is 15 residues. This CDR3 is CASSLAGGRSNEQFF. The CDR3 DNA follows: TGCGCCAGCAGCCTAGCGGGAGGGCGTAGCAATGAGCAGTTCTTC. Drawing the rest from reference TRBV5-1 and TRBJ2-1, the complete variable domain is KAGVTQTPRYLIKTRGQQVTLSCSPISGHRSVSWYQQTPGQGLQFLFEYFSETQRNKGNFPGRFSGRQFSNSRSEMNVSTLELGDSALYLCASSLAGGRSNEQFFGPGTRLTVL.

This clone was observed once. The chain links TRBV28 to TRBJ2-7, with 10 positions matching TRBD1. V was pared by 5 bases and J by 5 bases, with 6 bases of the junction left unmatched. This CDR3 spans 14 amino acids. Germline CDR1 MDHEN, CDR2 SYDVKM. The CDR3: CASSRTGGSHEQYF. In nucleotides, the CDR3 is TGTGCCAGCAGTAGGACAGGGGGTTCCCACGAGCAGTACTTC.

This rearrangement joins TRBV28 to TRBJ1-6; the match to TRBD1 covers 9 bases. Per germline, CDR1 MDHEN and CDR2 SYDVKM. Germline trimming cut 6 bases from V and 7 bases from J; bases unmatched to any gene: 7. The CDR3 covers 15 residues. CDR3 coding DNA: TGTGCCAGCAGACCAGGGACAGGGTGGAATTCACCCCTCCACTTT. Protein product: CASRPGTGWNSPLHF.

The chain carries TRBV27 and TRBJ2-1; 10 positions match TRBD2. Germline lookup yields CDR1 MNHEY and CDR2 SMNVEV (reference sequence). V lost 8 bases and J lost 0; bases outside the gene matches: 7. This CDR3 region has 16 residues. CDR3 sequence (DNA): TGTGCCAGCCGCTACGCTAGCGGGAGCTCCTACAATGAGCAGTTCTTC. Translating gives CASRYASGSSYNEQFF.

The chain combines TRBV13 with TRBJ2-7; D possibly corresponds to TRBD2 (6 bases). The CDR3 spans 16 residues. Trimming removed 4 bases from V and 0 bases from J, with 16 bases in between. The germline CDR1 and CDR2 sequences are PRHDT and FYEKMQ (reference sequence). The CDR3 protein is CASSSTTGTLSYEQYF. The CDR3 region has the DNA TGTGCCAGCAGCTCTACCACGGGGACTCTCTCCTACGAGCAGTACTTC.

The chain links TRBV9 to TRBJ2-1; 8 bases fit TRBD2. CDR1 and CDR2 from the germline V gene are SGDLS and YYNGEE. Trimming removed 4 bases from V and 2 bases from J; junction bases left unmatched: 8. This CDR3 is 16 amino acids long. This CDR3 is CASSPSGLVPYNEQFF. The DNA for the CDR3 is TGTGCCAGCAGCCCCTCGGGACTAGTCCCCTACAATGAGCAGTTCTTC. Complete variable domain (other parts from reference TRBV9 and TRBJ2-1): DSGVTQTPKHLITATGQRVTLRCSPRSGDLSVYWYQQSLDQGLQFLIQYYNGEERAKGNILERFSAQQFPDLHSELNLSSLELGDSALYFCASSPSGLVPYNEQFFGPGTRLTVL.

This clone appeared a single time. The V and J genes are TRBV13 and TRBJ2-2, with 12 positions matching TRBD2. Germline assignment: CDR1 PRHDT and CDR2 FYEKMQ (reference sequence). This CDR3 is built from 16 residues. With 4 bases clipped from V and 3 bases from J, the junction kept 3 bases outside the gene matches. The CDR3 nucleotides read TGTGCCAGCAGCTCGACTAGCGGGGGTGACACCGGGGAGCTGTTTTTT. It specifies CASSSTSGGDTGELFF.

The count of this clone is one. CDR3 in DNA: TGTGCCAGCAGTCCGACTAGCGGGGGGGCCTGGGACATTCAGTACTTC. Translating gives CASSPTSGGAWDIQYF. The chain combines TRBV27 with TRBJ2-4, with 14 bases identical to TRBD2. CDR1 and CDR2 (germline): MNHEY, SMNVEV (reference sequence). V shed 5 bases, J shed 8 bases, and the junction held 8 bases outside the gene matches. The CDR3 covers 16 residues.

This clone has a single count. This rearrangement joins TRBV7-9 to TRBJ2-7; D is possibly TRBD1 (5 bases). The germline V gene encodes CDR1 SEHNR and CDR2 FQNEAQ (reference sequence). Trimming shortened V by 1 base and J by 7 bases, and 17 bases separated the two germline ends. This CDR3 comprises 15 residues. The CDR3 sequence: CASSLEADPGREQYF. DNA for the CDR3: TGTGCCAGCAGCTTAGAGGCAGACCCAGGGCGAGAGCAGTACTTC. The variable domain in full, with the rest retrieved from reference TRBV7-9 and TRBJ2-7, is DTGVSQNPRHKITKRGQNVTFRCDPISEHNRLYWYRQTLGQGPEFLTYFQNEAQLEKSRLLSDRFSAERPKGSFSTLEIQRTEQGDSAMYLCASSLEADPGREQYFGPGTRLTVT.

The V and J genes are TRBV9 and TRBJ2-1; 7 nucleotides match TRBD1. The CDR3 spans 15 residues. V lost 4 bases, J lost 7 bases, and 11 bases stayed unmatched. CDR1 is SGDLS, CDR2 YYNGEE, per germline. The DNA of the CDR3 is TGTGCCAGCAGCCTCGCAGGGGGTAAACGGAATGAGCAGTTCTTC. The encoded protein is CASSLAGGKRNEQFF. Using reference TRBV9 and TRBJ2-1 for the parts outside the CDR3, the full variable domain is DSGVTQTPKHLITATGQRVTLRCSPRSGDLSVYWYQQSLDQGLQFLIQYYNGEERAKGNILERFSAQQFPDLHSELNLSSLELGDSALYFCASSLAGGKRNEQFFGPGTRLTVL.

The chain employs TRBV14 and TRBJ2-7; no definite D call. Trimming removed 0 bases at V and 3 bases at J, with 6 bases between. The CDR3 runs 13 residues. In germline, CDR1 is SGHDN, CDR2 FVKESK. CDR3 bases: TGTGCCAGCAGCCAAGACGGACGCTACGAGCAGTACTTC. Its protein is CASSQDGRYEQYF.

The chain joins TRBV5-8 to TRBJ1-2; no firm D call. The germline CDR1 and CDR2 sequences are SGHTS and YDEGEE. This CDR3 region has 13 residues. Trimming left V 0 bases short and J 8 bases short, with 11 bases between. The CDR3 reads CASSLGQEGGYTF. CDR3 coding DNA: TGTGCCAGCAGCTTGGGGCAGGAAGGCGGCTACACCTTC.

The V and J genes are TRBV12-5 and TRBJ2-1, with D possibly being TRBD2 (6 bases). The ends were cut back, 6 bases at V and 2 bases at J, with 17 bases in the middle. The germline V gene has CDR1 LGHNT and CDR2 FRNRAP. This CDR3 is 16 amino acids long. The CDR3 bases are TGTGCTAGTGGCCCCGGGCTAGCGTCTACCTACAATGAGCAGTTCTTC. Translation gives CASGPGLASTYNEQFF.

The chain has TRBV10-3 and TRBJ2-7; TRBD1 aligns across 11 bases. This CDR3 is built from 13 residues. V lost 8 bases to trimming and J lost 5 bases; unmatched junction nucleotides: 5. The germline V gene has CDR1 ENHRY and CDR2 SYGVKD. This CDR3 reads CAIGRTGGDEQYF. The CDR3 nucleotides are TGTGCCATCGGGCGGACAGGGGGCGACGAGCAGTACTTC.

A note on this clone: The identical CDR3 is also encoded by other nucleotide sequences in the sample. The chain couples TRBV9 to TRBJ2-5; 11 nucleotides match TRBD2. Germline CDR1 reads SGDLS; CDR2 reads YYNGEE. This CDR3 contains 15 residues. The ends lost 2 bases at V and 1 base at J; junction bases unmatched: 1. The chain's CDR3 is CASSVGTSGQETQYF. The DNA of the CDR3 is TGTGCCAGCAGCGTCGGGACTAGCGGCCAAGAGACCCAGTACTTC.

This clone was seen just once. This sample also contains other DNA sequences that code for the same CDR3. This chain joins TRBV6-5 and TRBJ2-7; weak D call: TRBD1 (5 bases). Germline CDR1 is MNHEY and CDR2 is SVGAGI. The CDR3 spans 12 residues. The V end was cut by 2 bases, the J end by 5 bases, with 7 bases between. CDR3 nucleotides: TGTGCCAGCAGTTACGACAGCGACGAGCAGTACTTC. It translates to CASSYDSDEQYF.

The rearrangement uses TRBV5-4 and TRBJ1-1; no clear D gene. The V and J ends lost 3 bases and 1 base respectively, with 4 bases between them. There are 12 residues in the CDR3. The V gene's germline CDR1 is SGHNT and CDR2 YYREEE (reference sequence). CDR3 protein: CASSWGNTEAFF. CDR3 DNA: TGTGCCAGCAGCTGGGGGAACACTGAAGCTTTCTTT.

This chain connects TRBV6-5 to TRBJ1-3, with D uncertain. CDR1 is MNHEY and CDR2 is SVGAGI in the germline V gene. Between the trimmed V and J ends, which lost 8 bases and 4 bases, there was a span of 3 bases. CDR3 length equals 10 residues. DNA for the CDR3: TGTGCCAGCTTCGGAAACACCATATATTTT. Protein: CASFGNTIYF.

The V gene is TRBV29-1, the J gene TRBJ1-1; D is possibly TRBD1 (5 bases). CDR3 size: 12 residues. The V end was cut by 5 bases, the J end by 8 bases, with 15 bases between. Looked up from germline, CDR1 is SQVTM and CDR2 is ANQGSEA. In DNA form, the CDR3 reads TGCAGCGTTTATCACAGGTTAGGCGAAGCTTTCTTT. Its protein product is CSVYHRLGEAFF.

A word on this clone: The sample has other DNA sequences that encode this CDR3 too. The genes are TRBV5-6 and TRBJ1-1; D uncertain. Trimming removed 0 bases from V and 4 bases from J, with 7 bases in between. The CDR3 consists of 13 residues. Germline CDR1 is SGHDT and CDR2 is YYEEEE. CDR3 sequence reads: CASSLGGTTEAFF. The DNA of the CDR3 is TGTGCCAGCAGCTTGGGGGGAACCACTGAAGCTTTCTTT.

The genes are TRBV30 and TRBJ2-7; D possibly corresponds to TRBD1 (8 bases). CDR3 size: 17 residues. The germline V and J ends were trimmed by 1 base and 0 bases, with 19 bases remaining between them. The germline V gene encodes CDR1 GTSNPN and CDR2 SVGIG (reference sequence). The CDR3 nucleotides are TGTGCCTGGAGTGGGGGAGGGGGGACAGGTCACTCCTACGAGCAGTACTTC. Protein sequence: CAWSGGGGTGHSYEQYF. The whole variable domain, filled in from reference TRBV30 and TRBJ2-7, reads SQTIHQWPATLVQPVGSPLSLECTVEGTSNPNLYWYRQAAGRGLQLLFYSVGIGQISSEVPQNLSASRPQDRQFILSSKKLLLSDSGFYLCAWSGGGGTGHSYEQYFGPGTRLTVT.

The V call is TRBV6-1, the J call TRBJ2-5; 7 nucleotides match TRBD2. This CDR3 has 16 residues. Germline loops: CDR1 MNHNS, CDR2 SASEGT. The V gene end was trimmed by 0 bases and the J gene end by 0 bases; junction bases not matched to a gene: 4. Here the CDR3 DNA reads TGTGCCAGCAGTGAAGCGGGGACTACAAACCAAGAGACCCAGTACTTC. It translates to CASSEAGTTNQETQYF.

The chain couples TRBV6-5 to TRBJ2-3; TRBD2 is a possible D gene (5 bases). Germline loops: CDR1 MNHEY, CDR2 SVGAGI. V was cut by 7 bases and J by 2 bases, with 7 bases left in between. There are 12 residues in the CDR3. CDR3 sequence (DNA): TGTGCCAGCACGGGATTCACAGATACGCAGTATTTT. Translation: CASTGFTDTQYF.

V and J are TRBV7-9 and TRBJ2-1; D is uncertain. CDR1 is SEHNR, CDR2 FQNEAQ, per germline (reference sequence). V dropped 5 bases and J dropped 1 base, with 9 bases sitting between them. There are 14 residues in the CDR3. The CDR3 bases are TGTGCCAGCAGCATTACCGGGTCCTACAATGAGCAGTTCTTC. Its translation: CASSITGSYNEQFF.

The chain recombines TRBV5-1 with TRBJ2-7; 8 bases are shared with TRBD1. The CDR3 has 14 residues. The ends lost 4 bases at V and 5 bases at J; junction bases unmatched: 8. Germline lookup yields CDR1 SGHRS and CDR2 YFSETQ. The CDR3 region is CASSPPDRVDEQYF. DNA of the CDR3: TGCGCCAGCAGCCCCCCGGACAGGGTCGACGAGCAGTACTTC.